The 31 T cell receptor beta chains in this list originate from one sample, sequenced in a study of cytomegalovirus exposure and HLA in healthy donors. This PCR relied on a set of 60 Vbeta primers and 13 Jbeta primers. TCRdb keeps only in-frame clones here, not all; method: immunoSEQ multiplex PCR. In the table there are approximately 140,000 clones, roughly 80% of which are singletons. The sample taken for sequencing was PBMCs. Every receptor here comes from a man aged 35 to 55 in good health and CMV-seronegative.

The genes are TRBV5-6 and TRBJ2-3; 10 bases fit TRBD2. This CDR3 spans 16 amino acids. V trimming: 5 bases; J trimming: 4 bases; junction bases outside the gene matches: 10. Germline lookup yields CDR1 SGHDT and CDR2 YYEEEE. The CDR3 spells CASSSGLAGVADTQYF. CDR3 nucleotides: TGTGCCAGCAGTTCCGGGCTAGCGGGGGTGGCAGATACGCAGTATTTT.

This clone has a single count. This chain joins TRBV6-1 and TRBJ1-2, with D possibly being TRBD1 (5 bases). The V gene lost 6 bases and the J gene lost 2 bases, with 16 bases spanning the gap. The CDR3 contains 15 residues. Germline V gives CDR1 MNHNS, CDR2 SASEGT. CDR3 sequence (DNA): TGTGCCAGCAGAACAGCGCCGGAGGGGAACTATGGCTACACCTTC. Encoded protein: CASRTAPEGNYGYTF.

This clone has a single count. The chain uses TRBV7-3 and TRBJ2-1; maybe TRBD2 (5 bases). Per the germline V gene, CDR1 is SGHTA and CDR2 is FQGTGA. The CDR3 is made up of 14 amino acids. V shed 4 bases and J shed 7 bases, with 14 bases lying between them. CDR3 residues: CASSSGVGENEQFF. CDR3 DNA sequence: TGTGCCAGCAGCTCCGGGGTTGGAGAAAATGAGCAGTTCTTC.

This chain uses TRBV27 with TRBJ1-3, with D possibly being TRBD1 (5 bases). Trimming shortened V by 2 bases and J by 0 bases, and 14 bases separated the two germline ends. CDR1 and CDR2 (germline): MNHEY, SMNVEV (reference sequence). This CDR3 contains 17 residues. CDR3 DNA sequence: TGTGCCAGCAGTTTACTTGGGAGGGGTCTCTCTGGAAACACCATATATTTT. It specifies CASSLLGRGLSGNTIYF.

This chain uses TRBV7-2 with TRBJ2-2; D is possibly TRBD2 (6 bases). V lost 7 bases, J lost 0 bases, and 18 bases lay in between. CDR1 and CDR2 (germline): SGHTA, FQGNSA. CDR3 length: 17 residues. The CDR3 nucleotides are TGTGCCAGCACCCTCCTCTCGACTAGACCGAACACCGGGGAGCTGTTTTTT. Protein product: CASTLLSTRPNTGELFF.

This chain connects TRBV19 to TRBJ2-2; 8 nucleotides line up with TRBD1. The J segment lost 5 bases and the V segment lost 2 bases, leaving 13 bases of the junction unmatched. The CDR3 sequence is 18 residues long. Germline CDR1 and CDR2: LNHDA and SQIVND (reference sequence). The CDR3 bases are TGTGCCAGTAGTATACCCCCTGGCAGGGGGCAGGGGACCGGGGAGCTGTTTTTT. Its translation is CASSIPPGRGQGTGELFF.

Remarks on this clone: The junction shows a germline mismatch at one end, possibly a read error. The rearrangement links TRBV7-9 to TRBJ2-4; the D call may be TRBD1 or TRBD2 (5 bases each). Germline V gene data show CDR1 as SEHNR and CDR2 as FQNEAQ (reference sequence). CDR3 size: 14 residues. The CDR3 DNA reads TGTTCCAGCAGCTTAGGGGAGCCCAAAAACATTCAGTACTTC. Translated: CSSSLGEPKNIQYF.

This clone was observed at least ten times. V and J are TRBV4-3 and TRBJ1-1, with TRBD1 as a possible D gene (5 bases). Looked up from germline, CDR1 is LGHNA and CDR2 is YSLEER. The CDR3 totals 16 residues. Trimming cost V 1 base and J 5 bases, with 17 bases left between them. The CDR3 sequence: CASSQAIGHQGTEAFF. As DNA, the CDR3 is TGCGCCAGCAGCCAAGCCATAGGACATCAAGGAACTGAAGCTTTCTTT.

The chain employs TRBV19 and TRBJ2-7; D perhaps matches TRBD1 (5 bases). The CDR3 extends over 13 amino acids. Deletions cut 4 bases from V and 3 bases from J, with 10 bases between. Germline values: CDR1 LNHDA, CDR2 SQIVND (reference sequence). As DNA, the CDR3 is TGTGCCAGTAGTAGTGGCAGGGTCTACGAGCAGTACTTC. Encoded protein: CASSSGRVYEQYF.

The V call is TRBV15, the J call TRBJ1-6; no firm D call. V gave up 1 base and J gave up 7 bases, with 8 bases separating them. The germline V gene has CDR1 LNHNV and CDR2 YYDKDF (reference sequence). This CDR3 comprises 14 residues. The CDR3 sequence: CATSRGTGNSPLHF. The DNA for the CDR3 is TGTGCCACCAGCAGAGGGACTGGCAATTCACCCCTCCACTTT.

This chain links TRBV7-9 with TRBJ2-7; D might be TRBD1 (6 bases). CDR3 length equals 13 residues. Trimming cost V 6 bases and J 1 base, with 10 bases left between them. Germline CDR1 reads SEHNR; CDR2 reads FQNEAQ (reference sequence). The CDR3 region is CASRSRGSYEQYF. The CDR3 DNA is TGTGCCAGCAGATCCAGGGGATCCTACGAGCAGTACTTC.

The chain uses TRBV28 and TRBJ1-1; D remains unclear. The V end was cut by 3 bases, the J end by 0 bases, with 8 bases between. Germline V lookup: CDR1 MDHEN, CDR2 SYDVKM. This CDR3 has 14 amino acids. The CDR3 DNA reads TGTGCCAGCAGTTTGGCAGTGATGAACACTGAAGCTTTCTTT. Translated: CASSLAVMNTEAFF. The whole variable domain, filled in from reference TRBV28 and TRBJ1-1, reads DVKVTQSSRYLVKRTGEKVFLECVQDMDHENMFWYRQDPGLGLRLIYFSYDVKMKEKGDIPEGYSVSREKKERFSLILESASTNQTSMYLCASSLAVMNTEAFFGQGTRLTVV.

The V gene is TRBV11-2, the J gene TRBJ1-3; D perhaps matches TRBD1 (6 bases). Trimming took off 2 bases at V and 0 bases at J, with 11 bases between the two ends. CDR3 size: 16 residues. Per germline, CDR1 SGHAT and CDR2 FQNNGV. The CDR3 nucleotides read TGTGCCAGCAGCTTAAGTTGGGGGCTCTCTGGAAACACCATATATTTT. It codes for CASSLSWGLSGNTIYF.

The rearrangement links TRBV2 to TRBJ1-2; D is unresolved. This CDR3 spans 14 amino acids. Germline lookup yields CDR1 SNHLY and CDR2 FYNNEI. V lost 4 bases, J lost 4 bases, and 13 bases lay in between. The CDR3 sequence: CASSVSGIGYGYTF. The CDR3 coding sequence is TGTGCCAGCAGTGTGTCGGGGATCGGCTATGGCTACACCTTC.

This chain connects TRBV5-1 to TRBJ2-5, with D perhaps TRBD2 (6 bases). The CDR3 is made up of 14 amino acids. V lost 4 bases to trimming and J lost 2 bases, with 12 bases between them. Germline CDR1 SGHRS, CDR2 YFSETQ. CDR3 sequence reads: CASSSPAGQETQYF. CDR3 in DNA: TGCGCCAGCAGCAGCCCCGCGGGGCAAGAGACCCAGTACTTC.

This clone has just a few counts. This chain connects TRBV18 to TRBJ2-3; 14 bases agree with TRBD2. CDR3 length equals 21 residues. Trimming cost V 0 bases and J 2 bases; bases outside gene matches: 13. Per germline, CDR1 KGHSH and CDR2 LQKENI. The CDR3 coding sequence is TGTGCCAGCTCACCACCGGGACTAGCGGGGGCCTCAACCACGCTCACAGATACGCAGTATTTT. Translating gives CASSPPGLAGASTTLTDTQYF.

In the case of this clone: At one of its ends the junction is not consistent with the germline gene, which may arise from a read error. This rearrangement joins TRBV7-9 to TRBJ1-1; no reliable D call. Per the germline V gene, CDR1 is SEHNR and CDR2 is FQNEAQ (reference sequence). The CDR3 covers 12 residues. CDR3 sequence: CSSSSYGSEAFF. CDR3 DNA: TGTTCCAGCAGCTCTTACGGGTCTGAAGCTTTCTTT.

The CDR3 DNA reads TGTGCCAGCAGGACCCCAGGGGGCTTAGAGACCCAGTACTTC. Translated, it gives CASRTPGGLETQYF. The genes are TRBV6-5 and TRBJ2-5, with 8 bases aligning to TRBD1. Trimming cost V 6 bases and J 4 bases; bases outside gene matches: 7. Germline-derived CDR1 and CDR2 are MNHEY and SVGAGI. This CDR3 is built from 14 residues.

V and J are TRBV4-1 and TRBJ2-7; 12 nucleotides align to TRBD2. J was trimmed by 3 bases and V by 4 bases; bases with no gene match: 10. Per the germline V gene, CDR1 is MGHRA and CDR2 is YSYEKL. CDR3 length equals 17 residues. The CDR3: CASSPPALAGGLYEQYF. In DNA, the CDR3 is TGCGCCAGCAGCCCGCCGGCACTAGCGGGGGGCCTCTACGAGCAGTACTTC.

CDR3 bases: TGTGCCAGCAGCGGACAAATGAACACTGAAGCTTTCTTT. Translation: CASSGQMNTEAFF. The chain has TRBV2 and TRBJ1-1, with D perhaps matching TRBD1 (5 bases). The CDR3 extends over 13 amino acids. The germline V gene encodes CDR1 SNHLY and CDR2 FYNNEI. V lost 6 bases to trimming and J lost 0 bases, with 8 bases between them.

Of note for this clone: Other nucleotide sequences in the sample specify the same CDR3. V and J are TRBV7-2 and TRBJ2-3; D may be TRBD2 (5 bases). The CDR3 is 13 amino acids. V was clipped by 5 bases and J by 1 base, with 7 bases between them. Looked up from germline, CDR1 is SGHTA and CDR2 is FQGNSA. The CDR3 spells CASSLSGTDTQYF. CDR3 bases: TGTGCCAGCAGCCTTAGCGGCACAGATACGCAGTATTTT. Variable domain in full (rest from reference TRBV7-2 and TRBJ2-3): GAGVSQSPSNKVTEKGKDVELRCDPISGHTALYWYRQSLGQGLEFLIYFQGNSAPDKSGLPSDRFSAERTGGSVSTLTIQRTQQEDSAVYLCASSLSGTDTQYFGPGTRLTVL.

The rearrangement uses TRBV28 and TRBJ2-2, with D possibly being TRBD2 (5 bases). The CDR3 spans 14 residues. V shed 2 bases and J shed 4 bases, with 8 bases lying between them. CDR1 is MDHEN, CDR2 SYDVKM, per germline. As DNA, the CDR3 is TGTGCCAGCAGTTTAACAGCGGCCACCGGGGAGCTGTTTTTT. Translating gives CASSLTAATGELFF.

The genes are TRBV11-2 and TRBJ1-5, with 8 bases fitting TRBD1. Looked up from germline, CDR1 is SGHAT and CDR2 is FQNNGV. The CDR3 sequence is 15 residues long. Unmatched junction bases numbered 10, after V lost 5 bases and J lost 7 bases. The CDR3 nucleotides read TGTGCCAGCAGCGCCGGCCCAGGGGGCCCACAGCCCCAGCATTTT. Residues: CASSAGPGGPQPQHF.

This rearrangement joins TRBV5-4 to TRBJ1-2; tentative D call: TRBD1 (5 bases). CDR1 SGHNT and CDR2 YYREEE come from the germline V gene (reference sequence). Trimming took 0 bases from V and 2 from J, leaving 11 bases between them. The CDR3 sequence is 15 residues long. The CDR3 sequence: CASSLVGDTNYGYTF. CDR3 in DNA: TGTGCCAGCAGCTTGGTAGGGGATACCAACTATGGCTACACCTTC.

The genes are TRBV5-4 and TRBJ2-6; TRBD1 agrees at 7 bases. CDR1 is SGHNT, CDR2 YYREEE, per germline (reference sequence). CDR3 length: 17 amino acids. With V trimmed by 4 bases and J by 0 bases, 7 bases remained unmatched. As DNA, the CDR3 is TGTGCCAGCAGCACCGGGACAGCCCACTCTGGGGCCAACGTCCTGACTTTC. Its protein is CASSTGTAHSGANVLTF.

The CDR3 region has the DNA TGTGCCAGTACCGCCCGGCCAGTGACAACAATCTCCTACGAGCAGTACTTC. Amino acids: CASTARPVTTISYEQYF. The genes are TRBV19 and TRBJ2-7, with unresolved D. The ends were cut back, 7 bases at V and 0 bases at J, with 22 bases in the middle. The CDR3 is 17 amino acids. The V gene's germline CDR1 is LNHDA and CDR2 SQIVND (reference sequence).

The chain uses TRBV4-3 and TRBJ2-7; maybe TRBD1 (5 bases). Germline CDR1 is LGHNA and CDR2 is YSLEER. Trimming left V 3 bases short and J 4 bases short, with 19 bases between. This CDR3 contains 16 residues. CDR3 sequence: CASSQTWGRVGYEQYF. CDR3 sequence (DNA): TGCGCCAGCAGCCAGACGTGGGGCAGGGTAGGGTACGAGCAGTACTTC.

The table lists this clone with a few counts. This chain connects TRBV7-2 to TRBJ1-1, with D tentatively TRBD1 (5 bases). Germline lookup yields CDR1 SGHTA and CDR2 FQGNSA. The V end lost 7 bases, the J end lost 0 bases, and 12 bases lay between the germline ends. There are 14 residues in the CDR3. The CDR3 sequence is CASTLGAMNTEAFF. CDR3 nucleotides: TGTGCCAGCACCCTTGGGGCCATGAACACTGAAGCTTTCTTT. The whole variable domain, remainder taken from reference TRBV7-2 and TRBJ1-1, is GAGVSQSPSNKVTEKGKDVELRCDPISGHTALYWYRQSLGQGLEFLIYFQGNSAPDKSGLPSDRFSAERTGGSVSTLTIQRTQQEDSAVYLCASTLGAMNTEAFFGQGTRLTVV.

The chain uses TRBV7-3 and TRBJ2-1; the match to TRBD2 covers 10 bases. The junction had 9 bases not matched to a gene; V was cut back by 2 bases and J by 8 bases. CDR1 and CDR2 from the germline V gene are SGHTA and FQGTGA. The CDR3 has 16 amino acids. The CDR3 protein is CASSLALSGGADEQFF. In nucleotides, the CDR3 is TGTGCCAGCAGCTTAGCCCTAAGCGGGGGGGCCGATGAGCAGTTCTTC. Looking up the rest from reference TRBV7-3 and TRBJ2-1 gives the full variable domain: GAGVSQTPSNKVTEKGKYVELRCDPISGHTALYWYRQSLGQGPEFLIYFQGTGAADDSGLPNDRFFAVRPEGSVSTLKIQRTERGDSAVYLCASSLALSGGADEQFFGPGTRLTVL.

This chain uses TRBV9 with TRBJ1-4; 7 nucleotides align to TRBD1. The CDR3 has 17 amino acids. Germline lookup yields CDR1 SGDLS and CDR2 YYNGEE. V shed 0 bases, J shed 4 bases, and the junction held 9 bases outside the gene matches. The CDR3 sequence: CASSVGAGGLVNEKLFF. The CDR3 DNA is TGTGCCAGCAGCGTAGGGGCAGGGGGTTTAGTTAATGAAAAACTGTTTTTT.

The chain couples TRBV5-4 to TRBJ2-1; 9 bases line up with TRBD2. The germline gives CDR1 SGHNT, CDR2 YYREEE (reference sequence). With V trimmed by 5 bases and J by 3 bases, 21 bases remained unmatched. This CDR3 is 20 amino acids long. Written as DNA, the CDR3 is TGTGCCAGCAGGCCCGGGGGGACTGAGGGTAGCGGGGGCGTCTACAATGAGCAGTTCTTC. Protein sequence: CASRPGGTEGSGGVYNEQFF.